The T cell receptor beta chain under discussion was sequenced for a study of response to subunit inactivated influenza vaccine. This CDR3 contains 16 residues. CDR1 and CDR2 from the germline V gene are MDHEN and SYDVKM. The J segment lost 8 bases and the V segment lost 3 bases, leaving 9 bases of the junction unmatched. TCRdb analysed the RT-PCR reads with MiXCR anew, one entry per CDR3 protein. The sample includes 170,000 or so distinct CDR3 sequences, over 8.5% of them seen just once. The sample holds many counts of this clonotype. The TCR originated in a man aged 50 to 69 who received an inactivated influenza vaccine. This chain connects TRBV28 to TRBJ2-1, with 11 bases lining up with TRBD2. This sample comprised CD8+ T cells sorted from PBMCs, obtained roughly 24 months after vaccination. CDR3 region: CASSFLAGGLQDEQFF. As DNA, the CDR3 is TGTGCCAGCAGTTTTCTAGCGGGAGGCCTACAGGATGAGCAGTTCTTC. The full variable domain, rest sourced from reference TRBV28 and TRBJ2-1, is DVKVTQSSRYLVKRTGEKVFLECVQDMDHENMFWYRQDPGLGLRLIYFSYDVKMKEKGDIPEGYSVSREKKERFSLILESASTNQTSMYLCASSFLAGGLQDEQFFGPGTRLTVL.